This is a list of T cell receptor beta chains from one sample in a study of CD8 T cells in Susac syndrome. Each CDR3 protein is one row after TCRdb ran MiXCR on the immunoSEQ multiplex PCR reads. Of around 200,000 distinct CDR3 sequences in the sample, around 93% are singletons; the top ten hold around 0.16%. The material sequenced was CD8+ T cells from PBMCs. The receptors originated from a human donor with Susac syndrome. The conserved cysteine and the conserved F or W are not part of the CDR3 here.

v_call	j_call	cdr3_aa
TRBV12-3/TRBV12-4	TRBJ2-7	ASSLVDRELYEQY
TRBV29-1	TRBJ2-3	SVENPSVISTDTQY
TRBV21-1	TRBJ2-5	ASSKAPGLANFQETQY
TRBV12-3/TRBV12-4	TRBJ2-1	ASSLPSSVYNEQF
TRBV7-9	TRBJ2-3	ASSSTVTSTDTQY
TRBV7-9	TRBJ2-1	ATIPVEPSTYNEQF
TRBV9	TRBJ2-2	ASSTSWTANTGELF
TRBV7-2	TRBJ1-1	ASSLRTEAF
TRBV7-2	TRBJ2-5	ASSLGGSGGTQETQY
TRBV7-9	TRBJ2-7	ASSAGQKDYEQY
TRBV2	TRBJ2-1	ASRSLSEQF
TRBV11-3	TRBJ2-1	ASSPRNPGTGGNEQF
TRBV11-3	TRBJ2-2	ASSLGRGTNTGELF
TRBV13	TRBJ2-2	ASSFEDLNTGELF
TRBV6-6	TRBJ2-5	ASSYGHGQETQY
TRBV12-3/TRBV12-4	TRBJ1-1	ASSLARDGNTEAF
TRBV13	TRBJ1-5	ASTQGGQPQH
TRBV5-6	TRBJ2-2	ASSFLTSGSAGELF
TRBV4-2	TRBJ2-3	ASSQDPADTQY
TRBV6-5	TRBJ2-7	ASSYSVVASGPFGYEQY
TRBV20-1	TRBJ2-7	SARELGQGAYEQY
TRBV28	TRBJ1-5	ASSLSLKPDQPQH
TRBV7-9	TRBJ1-3	ASSLASATGNTIY
TRBV20-1	TRBJ1-5	SARGAGAQPQH
TRBV7-9	TRBJ1-3	ASSWTGQSSGNTIY
TRBV20-1	TRBJ1-2	SASRTGGLGYGYT
TRBV7-2	TRBJ1-5	ASSLRSGQVNQPQH
TRBV13	TRBJ2-1	ASSLQGETVQF
TRBV5-6	TRBJ2-7	ASSLVGRGYEQY
TRBV6-5	TRBJ2-3	ASSRDLSTDTQY
TRBV29-1	TRBJ1-1	SVEVRVGAF
TRBV6-6	TRBJ2-3	ASSHALAASTDTQY
TRBV4-1	TRBJ2-1	ASSQVPGEHLYNEQF
TRBV9	TRBJ2-1	ASSVGTSSYNEQF
TRBV5-4	TRBJ1-1	ASSLRPPTGRNTEAF
TRBV19	TRBJ2-5	ASSIRTSNQETQY
TRBV9	TRBJ1-5	ASSVGAEGQPQH
TRBV12-3/TRBV12-4	TRBJ2-3	ASSLVRTDTQY
TRBV4-2	TRBJ2-1	ASSQNPLAGEVDEQF
TRBV7-9	TRBJ2-2	ASTDPVISGELF
TRBV3-1	TRBJ1-2	ASSQGTGETYGYT
TRBV9	TRBJ2-2	ASSVWDRGTGELF
TRBV20-1	TRBJ2-3	SALRRGTDTQY
TRBV5-1	TRBJ2-3	ASSSGTGGWDTQY
TRBV28	TRBJ2-3	ASSSYYGPFQTTDTQY
TRBV9	TRBJ1-5	ASSVAGGSNQPQH
TRBV3-1	TRBJ1-2	ASSQDSGGYT
TRBV2	TRBJ2-7	VLQGPYEQY
TRBV7-9	TRBJ1-2	ASSSDTNYGYT
TRBV11-2	TRBJ2-2	ASSLDVATLTGELF
TRBV7-2	TRBJ2-1	AISRGAVLYNEQF
TRBV20-1	TRBJ2-3	SATPQTDTQY
TRBV28	TRBJ2-1	ASSFGGGFHDEQF